These T cell receptor beta chains were read from a single sample in a study of cytomegalovirus exposure and HLA in healthy donors. Assay used: immunoSEQ multiplex PCR; TCRdb lists only in-frame clones, some missing. The data contain some 120,000 clones, more than 60% of them seen just once; the ten biggest clones take up roughly 10%. Material: PBMCs. These receptor sequences come from a woman aged 45 to 65 in good health and CMV-seropositive. Each CDR3 is given with its conserved first and last residue. The D gene is left open where the match is weak. Clone size is stated in some rows and not others, as once, few, many or a class when expanded.

>TRBJ2-7|TRBD2|TRBV6-5|.
TGTGCCAGCAGTCCCCGGGGGGCCTACGAGCAGTACTTC
CASSPRGAYEQYF
>TRBJ2-1|.|TRBV29-1|.
TGCAGTCCGGAGGTTGCAGGCTACAATGAGCAGTTCTTC
CSPEVAGYNEQFF
>TRBJ2-3|.|TRBV7-2|.
TGTGCCAGCAGCCATAGTGATACGCAGTATTTT
CASSHSDTQYF
>TRBJ2-7|.|TRBV6-6|.
TGTGCCAGCAGTTACGGACAGTTTGGCTACGAGCAGTACTTC
CASSYGQFGYEQYF
>TRBJ1-5|.|TRBV18|.
TGTGCCAGCTCACCCGACATTTATCAGCCCCAGCATTTT
CASSPDIYQPQHF
>TRBJ2-1|.|TRBV15|.
TGTGCCACCAGCAGAGGTACGGAGAGCTCCTACAATGAGCAGTTCTTC
CATSRGTESSYNEQFF
>TRBJ2-1|.|TRBV6-6|.
TGTGCCAGCAGCCCCAGCGTTGAGCAGTTCTTC
CASSPSVEQFF
>TRBJ2-3|.|TRBV4-1|.
TGCGCCAGCAGCCAAGAGGGCGGGGAGTGGAACACAGATACGCAGTATTTT
CASSQEGGEWNTDTQYF
>TRBJ2-7|.|TRBV4-1|.
TGCGCCAGCAGCCGTGAGGGCGGCTACGAGCAGTACTTC
CASSREGGYEQYF
>TRBJ1-1|TRBD1|TRBV19|once
TGTGCCAGTAGGCTGGACAGGGGGCTCCGCACTGAAGCTTTCTTT
CASRLDRGLRTEAFF
>TRBJ2-2|.|TRBV5-1|.
TGCGCCAGCAGCGTAATCACAGGGTCCGGGGAGCTGTTTTTT
CASSVITGSGELFF
>TRBJ1-2|.|TRBV9|.
TGTGCCAGCAGCCCCGGGTCGGAAGGAAGAGTTGGCTACACCTTC
CASSPGSEGRVGYTF
>TRBJ2-1|TRBD2|TRBV5-1|.
TGCGCCAGCACTAGCGGAAGGGCTGAGCAGTTCTTC
CASTSGRAEQFF
>TRBJ2-7|TRBD2|TRBV19|few
TGTGCCAGTAGCCCCTTTCGGACTAGTTTGTCCTACGAGCAGTACTTC
CASSPFRTSLSYEQYF
>TRBJ2-1|.|TRBV11-3|.
TGTGCCAGCAGCTTAGCCAGGGGCTCCTACAATGAGCAGTTCTTC
CASSLARGSYNEQFF
>TRBJ1-2|TRBD1|TRBV7-9|few
TGTGCCAGCAGCTCACCTAGGGGACAGGGGAGTGACTACACCTTC
CASSSPRGQGSDYTF
>TRBJ2-1|TRBD1|TRBV15|.
TGTGCCACCAGCAGAGGGACAGGGGGCTATTACAATGAGCAGTTCTTC
CATSRGTGGYYNEQFF
>TRBJ1-1|.|TRBV18|.
TGTGCCAGCTCACCTCCGAGGGAAGGATCCATGAACACTGAAGCTTTCTTT
CASSPPREGSMNTEAFF
>TRBJ2-7|TRBD2|TRBV7-9|.
TGTGCCAGCAGCCCCGGACTAGCGGGAGGCGACGAGCAGTACTTC
CASSPGLAGGDEQYF
>TRBJ2-1|.|TRBV7-3|.
TGTGCCAGCAGCTTAGGGGCAGGAGCCTACAATGAGCAGTTCTTC
CASSLGAGAYNEQFF
>TRBJ2-7|.|TRBV7-2|.
TGTGCCAGCAGCTTAGTAGGGGGATACGAGCAGTACTTC
CASSLVGGYEQYF
>TRBJ2-1|TRBD2|TRBV19|.
TGTGCCACCAGACTAGCGGCTATTACCAATGAGCAGTTCTTC
CATRLAAITNEQFF
>TRBJ2-7|.|TRBV27|.
TGTGCCAGCAGTTCTAGGGGGGACAGCTACGAGCAGTACTTC
CASSSRGDSYEQYF
>TRBJ1-6|TRBD1|TRBV19|.
TGTGCCAGTAGAGGCAGGGGGTCTTCACCCCTCCACTTT
CASRGRGSSPLHF
>TRBJ1-1|.|TRBV6-4|.
TGTGCCAGCAGCGTAAAATTGAACACTGAAGCTTTCTTT
CASSVKLNTEAFF
>TRBJ2-7|.|TRBV7-6|.
TGTGCCAGCACTTTAAGGGGACACGGGACCTCCTACGAGCAGTACTTC
CASTLRGHGTSYEQYF
>TRBJ2-3|.|TRBV2|.
TGTGCCAGCAGGAACGGGGATACGCAGTATTTT
CASRNGDTQYF
>TRBJ2-1|TRBD2|TRBV15|.
TGTGCCACCTGGGGATCTAGCGGGGGGATCAATGAGCAGTTCTTC
CATWGSSGGINEQFF
>TRBJ2-2|TRBD2|TRBV6-1|few
TGTGCCGCCTTACTAGCGGAGAACACCGGGGAGCTGTTTTTT
CAALLAENTGELFF
>TRBJ2-7|TRBD2|TRBV11-2|.
TGTGCCAGCAGCTACTCTAGCGGCTCCTACGAGCAGTACTTC
CASSYSSGSYEQYF